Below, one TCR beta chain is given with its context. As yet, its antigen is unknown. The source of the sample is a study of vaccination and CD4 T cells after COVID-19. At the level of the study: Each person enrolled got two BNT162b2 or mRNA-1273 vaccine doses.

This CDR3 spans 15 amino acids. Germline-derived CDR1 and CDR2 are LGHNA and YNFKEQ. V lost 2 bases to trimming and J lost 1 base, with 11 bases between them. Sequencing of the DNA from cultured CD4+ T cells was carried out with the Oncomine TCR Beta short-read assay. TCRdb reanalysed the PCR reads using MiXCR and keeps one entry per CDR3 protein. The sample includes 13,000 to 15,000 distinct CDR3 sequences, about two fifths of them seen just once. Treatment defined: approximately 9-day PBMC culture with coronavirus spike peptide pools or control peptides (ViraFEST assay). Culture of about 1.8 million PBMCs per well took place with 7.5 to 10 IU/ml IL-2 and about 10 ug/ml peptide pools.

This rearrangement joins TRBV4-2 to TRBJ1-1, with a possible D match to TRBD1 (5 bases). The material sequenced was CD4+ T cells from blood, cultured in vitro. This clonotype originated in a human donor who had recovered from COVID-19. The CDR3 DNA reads TGTGCCAGCAGCCAACCCCAAGGACAGAACACTGAAGCTTTCTTT. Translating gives CASSQPQGQNTEAFF.